The 5 T cell receptor beta chains reported below all come from one sample, sequenced in a study of human T cells and chemical hapten exposure. TCRdb ran MiXCR on the RACE reads and lists one entry per CDR3 protein. Of approximately 110,000 distinct CDR3 sequences in the sample, roughly 9.6% were seen once. Regarding time point: patch test 1, 2 weeks after DPC sensitization. Treatment specified: therapeutic diphenylcyclopropenone sensitization with weekly scalp DPC. The starting material was whole blood, obtained in connection with sensitization to the hapten diphenylcyclopropenone (DPC). These receptors all come from a middle-aged woman with alopecia areata. Some clones in this sample may be carry-over from other donors' samples.

This clonotype has ten or more counts. The chain joins TRBV12-3 or TRBV12-4 to TRBJ2-2; D is uncertain. The ends were cut back, 6 bases at V and 6 bases at J, with 11 bases in the middle. The CDR3 sequence is 13 residues long. CDR3 residues: CASRVIQAGELFF. The CDR3 nucleotides read TGTGCCAGCAGGGTTATTCAGGCCGGGGAGCTGTTTTTT.

In this sample, this clonotype turned up a few times. This chain links TRBV11-3 with TRBJ2-5; TRBD2 aligns across 13 bases. Germline values: CDR1 SGHNT, CDR2 YENEEA. J was trimmed by 2 bases and V by 4 bases; bases with no gene match: 4. The CDR3 is 16 amino acids. CDR3 sequence (DNA): TGTGCCAGCAGCTCAAGGACTAGCGGGGGTCAAGAGACCCAGTACTTC. Amino acids: CASSSRTSGGQETQYF.

This chain joins TRBV7-2 and TRBJ2-2, with TRBD1 matching 12 bases. CDR1 and CDR2 (germline): SGHTA, FQGNSA. Trimming cost V 10 bases and J 0 bases; bases outside gene matches: 18. The CDR3 extends over 20 amino acids. CDR3 nucleotide sequence: TGTGCCATCCGACGGAGCCGGGACAGGGGGCCTTTCACGAACACCGGGGAGCTGTTTTTT. Its translation is CAIRRSRDRGPFTNTGELFF.

The CDR3 spells CASSLDSSGRDNEQFF. DNA for the CDR3: TGTGCCAGCAGTTTAGATTCCAGCGGGAGGGACAATGAGCAGTTCTTC. V usage is TRBV12-3 or TRBV12-4 and J usage is TRBJ2-1; the match to TRBD2 covers 10 bases. This CDR3 has 16 amino acids. Germline trimming cut 1 base from V and 5 bases from J; bases unmatched to any gene: 5.

This clonotype has just a few counts. The rearrangement uses TRBV27 and TRBJ1-5; no clear D gene. The germline V gene encodes CDR1 MNHEY and CDR2 SMNVEV (reference sequence). The CDR3 is made up of 14 amino acids. Trimming took 2 bases from V and 10 from J, leaving 15 bases between them. CDR3 in amino acids: CASSLGEGVGPQHF. CDR3 bases: TGTGCCAGCAGTTTAGGGGAGGGTGTAGGCCCCCAGCATTTT.